Below, 18 T cell receptor beta chains from the same sample are listed, as sequenced in a study of cytomegalovirus exposure and HLA in healthy donors. 13 Jbeta primers and 60 Vbeta primers were used for the PCR. Data came from immunoSEQ multiplex PCR; TCRdb stores just in-frame clones and leaves some out. The sample includes about 130,000 clones, 80% to 85% seen only once; the top ten take approximately 1.1%. The material sequenced was PBMCs. The source of these receptors is a woman aged 30 to 39 in good health and CMV-seronegative.

The gene calls are TRBV30 and TRBJ1-2; tentatively, D is TRBD1 (5 bases). CDR1 is GTSNPN, CDR2 SVGIG, per germline (reference sequence). The CDR3 is 11 residues long. Trimming shortened V by 4 bases and J by 8 bases, and 11 bases separated the two germline ends. CDR3 residues: CAWNHGGGYTF. The CDR3 nucleotides read TGTGCCTGGAACCACGGGGGAGGCTACACCTTC.

This chain links TRBV9 with TRBJ1-2, with D possibly being TRBD1 (6 bases). V lost 4 bases to trimming and J lost 2 bases, with 12 bases between them. This CDR3 is built from 14 residues. Germline V gives CDR1 SGDLS, CDR2 YYNGEE. CDR3 region: CASSKQGQNYGYTF. DNA for the CDR3: TGTGCCAGCAGCAAGCAAGGACAGAACTATGGCTACACCTTC.

The V and J genes are TRBV6-1 and TRBJ1-2; 7 bases match TRBD1. Trimming cost V 0 bases and J 0 bases; bases outside gene matches: 7. The germline gives CDR1 MNHNS, CDR2 SASEGT. The CDR3 length is 17 residues. CDR3 residues: CASSEAGRGESNYGYTF. CDR3 coding DNA: TGTGCCAGCAGTGAAGCTGGCAGGGGGGAGTCTAACTATGGCTACACCTTC.

This clone was counted once. The rearrangement links TRBV4-2 to TRBJ1-6, with D maybe TRBD1 (6 bases). Germline loops: CDR1 LGHNA, CDR2 YNFKEQ. This CDR3 is built from 15 residues. Trimming took off 0 bases at V and 10 bases at J, with 13 bases between the two ends. The CDR3 protein is CASSQEAQGYSPLHF. CDR3 coding DNA: TGTGCCAGCAGCCAAGAGGCGCAGGGGTACTCACCCCTCCACTTT.

This sequence joins TRBV18 and TRBJ2-1; TRBD2 matches 8 bases. J was trimmed by 5 bases and V by 6 bases; bases with no gene match: 9. The CDR3 sequence is 15 residues long. In germline, CDR1 is KGHSH, CDR2 LQKENI. Written as DNA, the CDR3 is TGTGCCAGCTCTCTCTTTAGCGGGGCGGACAATGAGCAGTTCTTC. It codes for CASSLFSGADNEQFF. Full variable domain (remainder filled in from reference TRBV18 and TRBJ2-1): NAGVMQNPRHLVRRRGQEARLRCSPMKGHSHVYWYRQLPEEGLKFMVYLQKENIIDESGMPKERFSAEFPKEGPSILRIQQVVRGDSAAYFCASSLFSGADNEQFFGPGTRLTVL.

This rearrangement joins TRBV13 to TRBJ2-3, with D perhaps TRBD1 (6 bases). The CDR3 sequence is 15 residues long. Deletions cut 7 bases from V and 2 bases from J, with 16 bases between. CDR1 is PRHDT and CDR2 is FYEKMQ in the germline V gene (reference sequence). The CDR3 spells CASNHPQGPTDTQYF. CDR3 sequence (DNA): TGTGCCAGCAACCACCCCCAGGGGCCCACAGATACGCAGTATTTT.

This CDR3 reads CASSLVTGGYGYTF. The CDR3 DNA is TGTGCCAGCAGCTTAGTAACAGGGGGTTATGGCTACACCTTC. This chain links TRBV13 with TRBJ1-2; 8 bases are shared with TRBD1. The ends lost 1 base at V and 5 bases at J; junction bases unmatched: 3. Germline loops: CDR1 PRHDT, CDR2 FYEKMQ (reference sequence). The CDR3 is made up of 14 amino acids. Variable domain in full (rest from reference TRBV13 and TRBJ1-2): AAGVIQSPRHLIKEKRETATLKCYPIPRHDTVYWYQQGPGQDPQFLISFYEKMQSDKGSIPDRFSAQQFSDYHSELNMSSLELGDSALYFCASSLVTGGYGYTFGSGTRLTVV.

This chain uses TRBV23-1 with TRBJ2-7, with a possible D match to TRBD2 (5 bases). TRBV23-1 counts as an open reading frame of uncertain function. Deletions cut 4 bases from V and 0 bases from J, with 13 bases between. The length of the CDR3 is 15 residues. The CDR3 DNA follows: TGCGCCAGCAGTCTGAGGGAACGGCTCTCCTACGAGCAGTACTTC. Translating it yields CASSLRERLSYEQYF.

The rearrangement joins TRBV5-6 to TRBJ1-2, with TRBD1 matching over 9 bases. The V segment lost 0 bases and the J segment 3 bases; nucleotides outside the gene matches: 3. The CDR3 totals 15 residues. From germline, CDR1 is SGHDT and CDR2 YYEEEE. CDR3 loop: CASSLGGQGDYGYTF. In DNA, the CDR3 is TGTGCCAGCAGCTTGGGGGGACAGGGAGACTATGGCTACACCTTC.

This chain connects TRBV6-1 to TRBJ2-5, with 7 bases that match TRBD2. Losses at the gene ends were 8 bases for V and 2 bases for J; bases not matched to a gene: 11. Germline CDR1 and CDR2: MNHNS and SASEGT. The CDR3 has 15 residues. CDR3 nucleotides: TGTGCCAGCGGGAAAGGGAGGGGTGGACAAGAGACCCAGTACTTC. Amino acids: CASGKGRGGQETQYF.

The chain uses TRBV21-1 and TRBJ1-5; the table names TRBD1, a call not compared with the DNA. TRBV21-1 is assigned pseudogene status. This CDR3 spans 17 amino acids. In DNA form, the CDR3 reads TGTGCCAGCAGCAAGTGCGACAGGACAGTTAGCAATCAGCCCCAGCATTTT. Protein: CASSKCDRTVSNQPQHF.

The rearrangement links TRBV7-9 to TRBJ1-6; maybe TRBD1 (5 bases). The V gene lost 5 bases and the J gene lost 6 bases, with 14 bases spanning the gap. The CDR3 has 15 residues. Germline V gene data show CDR1 as SEHNR and CDR2 as FQNEAQ (reference sequence). This chain's CDR3 is CASSPREGSNSPLHF. CDR3 nucleotide sequence: TGTGCCAGCAGCCCACGGGAGGGGTCTAATTCACCCCTCCACTTT.

V usage is TRBV11-3 and J usage is TRBJ2-1, with 7 bases that match TRBD2. Germline values: CDR1 SGHNT, CDR2 YENEEA. This CDR3 spans 14 amino acids. V dropped 0 bases and J dropped 10; count of bases not matched to a gene: 6. In nucleotides, the CDR3 is TGTGCCAGCAGCTTAGATCAAATAGCGGGCGAGCAGTTCTTC. It translates to CASSLDQIAGEQFF.

The chain joins TRBV5-4 to TRBJ2-1; TRBD2 aligns across 8 bases. Germline V gives CDR1 SGHNT, CDR2 YYREEE (reference sequence). Losses at the gene ends were 2 bases for V and 0 bases for J; bases not matched to a gene: 1. This CDR3 is built from 15 residues. The CDR3 reads CASSLSGSSYNEQFF. CDR3 DNA sequence: TGTGCCAGCAGCTTAAGCGGGAGCTCCTACAATGAGCAGTTCTTC.

The chain couples TRBV5-1 to TRBJ2-1; 8 bases map to TRBD2. Germline V gives CDR1 SGHRS, CDR2 YFSETQ. J lost 8 bases, V lost 2 bases, and 6 bases had no gene match. The CDR3 is 14 amino acids. The CDR3 loop is CASSFAGGWDEQFF. The CDR3 bases are TGCGCCAGCAGCTTTGCGGGGGGATGGGATGAGCAGTTCTTC.

This clone occurred once. The chain uses TRBV30 and TRBJ1-4, with D possibly TRBD1 on 6 matching bases. The CDR3 length is 13 residues. Germline V lookup: CDR1 GTSNPN, CDR2 SVGIG (reference sequence). Trimming cost V 2 bases and J 7 bases, with 11 bases left between them. The CDR3 region is CAWSRGLSEKLFF. The CDR3 coding sequence is TGTGCCTGGAGTAGGGGGTTGTCTGAAAAACTGTTTTTT.

The chain combines TRBV7-9 with TRBJ2-1, with 7 bases that match TRBD2. The CDR3 is made up of 16 amino acids. CDR1 is SEHNR, CDR2 FQNEAQ, per germline (reference sequence). V shed 5 bases, J shed 3 bases, and the junction held 10 bases outside the gene matches. CDR3 in DNA: TGTGCCAGCAGCCCCCTGGGGGGGAATAACTACAATGAGCAGTTCTTC. Protein sequence: CASSPLGGNNYNEQFF.

This clone was counted a few times. The chain has TRBV5-1 and TRBJ2-4, with a possible D match to TRBD1 (6 bases). V was shortened by 4 bases and J by 0 bases, with 20 bases between the two germline ends. Per the germline V gene, CDR1 is SGHRS and CDR2 is YFSETQ. The length of the CDR3 is 18 residues. The CDR3 coding sequence is TGCGCCAGCAGCACCCAACCCCGGACAGAGGGAGCCAAAAACATTCAGTACTTC. Translating gives CASSTQPRTEGAKNIQYF.